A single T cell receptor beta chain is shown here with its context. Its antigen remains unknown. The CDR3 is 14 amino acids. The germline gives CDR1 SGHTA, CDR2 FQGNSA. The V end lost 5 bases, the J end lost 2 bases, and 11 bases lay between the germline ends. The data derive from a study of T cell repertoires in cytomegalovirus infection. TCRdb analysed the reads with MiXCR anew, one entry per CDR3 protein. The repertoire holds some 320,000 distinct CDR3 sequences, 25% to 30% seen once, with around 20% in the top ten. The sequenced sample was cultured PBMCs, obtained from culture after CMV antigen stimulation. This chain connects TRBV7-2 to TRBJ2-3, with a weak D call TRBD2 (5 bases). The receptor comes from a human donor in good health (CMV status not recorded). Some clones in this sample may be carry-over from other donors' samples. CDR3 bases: TGTGCCAGCAGCCGCGGACGGGACACAGATACGCAGTATTTT. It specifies CASSRGRDTDTQYF.